This T cell receptor beta chain was identified in a study of T cells in tumors after PD-1 blockade. The wider study: Each patient got pembrolizumab 200 mg every 3 weeks or cemiplimab 350 mg every 2 weeks. Mean per blood sample: 90,000 to 120,000 templates (about 24,000-257,772), approximately 37,000 unique clonotypes.

Genomic DNA template from tumor biopsies or peripheral blood, 616 ng to 6,004 ng input. The V gene's germline CDR1 is SGHTA and CDR2 FQGNSA. V gave up 5 bases and J gave up 5 bases, with 12 bases separating them. CDR3 length: 14 amino acids. Repertoires were generated with immunoSEQ multiplex PCR, while TCRdb's copy carries only in-frame clones and drops some. Found here are more than 14,000 clones, roughly 82% of them singletons; the top ten hold 22%. This clone was recorded a few times. The rearrangement joins TRBV7-2 to TRBJ2-2; possibly TRBD2 for D (6 bases). The origin of this receptor is a human donor with basal cell carcinoma. Sequenced here: PBMCs, sampled after anti-PD-1 treatment. This CDR3 reads CASSDPRGTGELFF. Written as DNA, the CDR3 is TGTGCCAGCAGCGACCCACGGGGGACCGGGGAGCTGTTTTTT.